The clone carrying this T cell receptor beta chain was seen only a few times. Its specificity is unknown. The germline V and J ends were trimmed by 1 base and 7 bases, with 16 bases remaining between them. Germline-derived CDR1 and CDR2 are MNHEY and SMNVEV (reference sequence). The CDR3 runs to 15 residues. Patients were aged 18 to 65, had disease duration under 2 months, and had newly diagnosed hyperthyroidism. The source material, RNA transcripts, was used to amplify TCR beta CDR3 regions. Using the HTBI primer set, a first-round RT-PCR was run on the TCR CDR3. Each CDR3 protein is one row after TCRdb ran MiXCR on the multiplex PCR reads. The data contain approximately 400,000 distinct CDR3 sequences, around 25% of them singletons. This sample was included in a study of T cells in Graves' hyperthyroidism and ophthalmopathy. Study-wide results and limits: Also found in blood were most expanded thyroid clonotypes above 0.001. A model built on 13 V-J features separated ophthalmopathy from stable hyperthyroidism.

The J gene is TRBJ1-2, the V gene TRBV27, with D unresolved. The source material was blood. The TCR comes from a man aged 45-65 years with Graves' hyperthyroidism. The CDR3 protein is CASSLLANSFGGYTF. The DNA for the CDR3 is TGTGCCAGCAGTTTATTAGCGAACTCTTTCGGTGGCTACACCTTC.